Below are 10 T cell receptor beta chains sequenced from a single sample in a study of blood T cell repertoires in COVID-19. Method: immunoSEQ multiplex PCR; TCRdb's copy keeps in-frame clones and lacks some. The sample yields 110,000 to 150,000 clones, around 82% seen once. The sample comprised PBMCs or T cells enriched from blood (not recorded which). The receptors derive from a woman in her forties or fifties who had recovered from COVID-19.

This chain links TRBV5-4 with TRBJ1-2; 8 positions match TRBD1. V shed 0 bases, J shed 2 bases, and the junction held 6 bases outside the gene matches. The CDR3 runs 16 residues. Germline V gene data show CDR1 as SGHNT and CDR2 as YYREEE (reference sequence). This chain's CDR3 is CASSLGMGQDNYGYTF. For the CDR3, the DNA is TGTGCCAGCAGCTTGGGGATGGGACAGGACAACTATGGCTACACCTTC.

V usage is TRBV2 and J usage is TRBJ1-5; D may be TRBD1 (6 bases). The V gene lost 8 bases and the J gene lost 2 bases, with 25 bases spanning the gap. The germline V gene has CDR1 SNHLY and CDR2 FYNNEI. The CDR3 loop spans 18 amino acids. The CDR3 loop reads CASEGETQGVSGNQPQHF. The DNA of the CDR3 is TGTGCCAGCGAGGGGGAGACACAGGGCGTTTCGGGCAATCAGCCCCAGCATTTT.

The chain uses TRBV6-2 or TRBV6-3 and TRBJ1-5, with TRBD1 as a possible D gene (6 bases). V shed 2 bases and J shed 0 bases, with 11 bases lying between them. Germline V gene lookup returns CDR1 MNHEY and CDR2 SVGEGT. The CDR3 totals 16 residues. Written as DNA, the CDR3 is TGTGCCAGCAGTTACGGGGGACACAATAGCAATCAGCCCCAGCATTTT. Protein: CASSYGGHNSNQPQHF.

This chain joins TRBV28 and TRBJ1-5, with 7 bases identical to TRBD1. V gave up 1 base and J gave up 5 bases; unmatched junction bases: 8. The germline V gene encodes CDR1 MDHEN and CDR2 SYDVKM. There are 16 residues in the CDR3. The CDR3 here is CASSLFLGGGYQPQHF. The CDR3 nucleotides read TGTGCCAGCAGTTTATTTTTAGGGGGCGGGTATCAGCCCCAGCATTTT.

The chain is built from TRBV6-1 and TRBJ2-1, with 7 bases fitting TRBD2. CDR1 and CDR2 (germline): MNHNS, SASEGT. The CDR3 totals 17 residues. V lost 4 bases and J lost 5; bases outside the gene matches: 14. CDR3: CASSVLGGTSPHNEQFF. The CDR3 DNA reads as TGTGCCAGCAGTGTCCTGGGGGGGACGAGTCCCCACAATGAGCAGTTCTTC.

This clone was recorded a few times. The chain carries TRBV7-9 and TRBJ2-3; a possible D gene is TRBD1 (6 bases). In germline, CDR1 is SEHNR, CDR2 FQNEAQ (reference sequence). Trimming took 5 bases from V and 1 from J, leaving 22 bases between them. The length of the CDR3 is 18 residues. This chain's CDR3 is CASSPTPQGLLRTDTQYF. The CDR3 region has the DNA TGTGCCAGCAGCCCTACCCCGCAGGGGCTCCTTCGCACAGATACGCAGTATTTT.

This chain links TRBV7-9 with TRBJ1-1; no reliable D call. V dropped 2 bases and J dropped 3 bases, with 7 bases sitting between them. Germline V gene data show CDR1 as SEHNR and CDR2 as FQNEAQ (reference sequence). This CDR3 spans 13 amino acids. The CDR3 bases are TGTGCCAGCAGCTTAAGCGCAGACACTGAAGCTTTCTTT. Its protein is CASSLSADTEAFF.

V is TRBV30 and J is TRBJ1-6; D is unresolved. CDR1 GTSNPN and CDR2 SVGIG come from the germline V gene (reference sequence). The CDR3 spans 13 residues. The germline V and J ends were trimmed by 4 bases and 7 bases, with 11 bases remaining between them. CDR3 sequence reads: CAWTEGSNSPLHF. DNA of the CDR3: TGTGCCTGGACTGAGGGATCCAATTCACCCCTCCACTTT.

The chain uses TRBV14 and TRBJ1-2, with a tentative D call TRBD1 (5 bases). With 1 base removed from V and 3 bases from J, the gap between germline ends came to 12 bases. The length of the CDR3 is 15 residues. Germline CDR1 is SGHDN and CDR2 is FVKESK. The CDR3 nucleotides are TGTGCCAGCAGCCAAGGGGACGGGGGGTACTATGGCTACACCTTC. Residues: CASSQGDGGYYGYTF.

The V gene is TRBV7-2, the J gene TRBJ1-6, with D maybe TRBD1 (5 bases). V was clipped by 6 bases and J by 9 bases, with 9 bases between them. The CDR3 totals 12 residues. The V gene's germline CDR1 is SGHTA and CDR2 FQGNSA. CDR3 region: CASRNRSSPLHF. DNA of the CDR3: TGTGCCAGCAGGAACAGGAGTTCACCCCTCCACTTT.